These T cell receptor beta chains were read from a single sample in a study of monozygotic twins with inflammatory bowel disease. TCRdb re-called the 5' RACE reads and shows each CDR3 protein once, DNA omitted. This sample's table reports hundreds of thousands of distinct CDR3 sequences. Sequencing was performed on blood. The receptors stem from a human donor with ulcerative colitis or Crohn's disease, or a healthy co-twin of an affected twin (not recorded which). The CDR3 runs from the conserved cysteine through the conserved F or W. The order of the fields is CDR3 protein, J gene, V gene.

cdr3_aa: CASGLVQGTLNQPQHF
j_call: TRBJ1-5
v_call: TRBV12-5

cdr3_aa: CSATGLYRSYNEQFF
j_call: TRBJ2-1
v_call: TRBV20-1

cdr3_aa: CAWSVGAGEQYF
j_call: TRBJ2-7
v_call: TRBV30

cdr3_aa: CASSPQGGGLTDTQYF
j_call: TRBJ2-3
v_call: TRBV7-2

cdr3_aa: CASSPGPSGETQYF
j_call: TRBJ2-5
v_call: TRBV7-7

cdr3_aa: CASRDPWWTQYF
j_call: TRBJ2-5
v_call: TRBV6-5

cdr3_aa: CASSFGQRNQPQHF
j_call: TRBJ1-5
v_call: TRBV7-2

cdr3_aa: CASTLEGGIQETQYF
j_call: TRBJ2-5
v_call: TRBV5-1

cdr3_aa: CASRGQGAAEQFF
j_call: TRBJ2-1
v_call: TRBV23-1

cdr3_aa: CASSFKGLADTQYF
j_call: TRBJ2-3
v_call: TRBV27

cdr3_aa: CSARGLAGIDEQFF
j_call: TRBJ2-1
v_call: TRBV20-1

cdr3_aa: CSAWDRGSSGANVLTF
j_call: TRBJ2-6
v_call: TRBV20-1

cdr3_aa: CASSLGNLQFF
j_call: TRBJ2-1
v_call: TRBV5-6

cdr3_aa: CSASHGDSGDTEAFF
j_call: TRBJ1-1
v_call: TRBV20-1

cdr3_aa: CASSLAKNSMFETQYF
j_call: TRBJ2-5
v_call: TRBV5-1

cdr3_aa: CASSLDGGVSTDTQYF
j_call: TRBJ2-3
v_call: TRBV5-4

cdr3_aa: CASSYGQGALNTEAFF
j_call: TRBJ1-1
v_call: TRBV7-2

cdr3_aa: CATSRDLVRGETQYF
j_call: TRBJ2-5
v_call: TRBV15

cdr3_aa: CASSPGTGGTPNYGYTF
j_call: TRBJ1-2
v_call: TRBV19

cdr3_aa: CASTLRGGQGGDEAFF
j_call: TRBJ1-1
v_call: TRBV6-1

cdr3_aa: CASSPTSGREGNEQFF
j_call: TRBJ2-1
v_call: TRBV12-3/TRBV12-4

cdr3_aa: CASSRSIPTFIRSYNEQFF
j_call: TRBJ2-1
v_call: TRBV7-6

cdr3_aa: CASSQIAGGPYNEQFF
j_call: TRBJ2-1
v_call: TRBV4-2

cdr3_aa: CASSLDLPRGGETQYF
j_call: TRBJ2-5
v_call: TRBV5-6

cdr3_aa: CASSLAGEYNEQFF
j_call: TRBJ2-1
v_call: TRBV11-3

cdr3_aa: CASSHHRGLSLGPFTTNEKLFF
j_call: TRBJ1-4
v_call: TRBV4-3

cdr3_aa: CASSSLGTYEQFF
j_call: TRBJ2-1
v_call: TRBV7-9

cdr3_aa: CASSFLGRNTEAFF
j_call: TRBJ1-1
v_call: TRBV7-2

cdr3_aa: CASSAQGGSYEQYF
j_call: TRBJ2-7
v_call: TRBV5-1

cdr3_aa: CSARNWSSYNEQFF
j_call: TRBJ2-1
v_call: TRBV20-1

cdr3_aa: CASSLRVPYEQYF
j_call: TRBJ2-7
v_call: TRBV12-3/TRBV12-4